This T cell receptor (beta chain) was captured in a study of early T cells in non-severe SARS-CoV-2 infection. On the study more broadly: The study sequenced bulk RNA from unsorted whole blood, with chains unpaired. General study findings and limits: VDJdb matching favored anti-spike CD8 responses, missing private and CD4 specificities.

The CDR3 length is 13 residues. V was cut by 8 bases and J by 2 bases, with 12 bases left in between. Each cDNA molecule carried a unique molecular identifier. TCRdb re-analysed the 5' RACE reads in MiXCR, keeping a single row per CDR3 protein. Here the sample spans about 80,000 distinct CDR3 sequences, approximately 5% being singletons. This clonotype appeared a few times. Its antigen remains unidentified. The chain recombines TRBV12-3 or TRBV12-4 with TRBJ2-5; D perhaps matches TRBD2 (5 bases). The sequence was collected from an adult who was a healthcare worker with PCR-confirmed SARS-CoV-2 infection or an uninfected control (not recorded which). Specimen: whole blood, collected at baseline. DNA for the CDR3: TGTGCCAGCGGGAGATTACGGCAAGAGACCCAGTACTTC. Translation: CASGRLRQETQYF.